The 28 T cell receptor beta chains listed next were all sequenced from one sample in a study of T cells in Graves' hyperthyroidism and ophthalmopathy. The CDR3 regions of TCR beta were amplified from RNA transcripts. The HTBI primer set served for first-round RT-PCR of the TCR CDR3. One entry per CDR3 protein results from TCRdb running MiXCR on the multiplex PCR reads. The sample has roughly 93,000 distinct CDR3 sequences, about 37% seen once. The sequenced sample was peripheral blood or thyroid tissue (not recorded which). Receptor source: a woman aged 30 to 39 with Graves' hyperthyroidism.

The rearrangement joins TRBV5-1 to TRBJ2-2; TRBD2 matches 14 bases. CDR3 size: 15 residues. Unmatched junction bases numbered 7, after V lost 5 bases and J lost 10 bases. Germline V gene lookup returns CDR1 SGHRS and CDR2 YFSETQ. This CDR3 reads CASSSGLAGAEELFF. As DNA, the CDR3 is TGCGCCAGCAGTTCGGGACTAGCGGGGGCGGAGGAGCTGTTTTTT.

Concerning this clonotype itself: This may come from a read error, since a much larger clone is one base off. This chain joins TRBV30 and TRBJ1-1; D gene unclear. In germline, CDR1 is GTSNPN, CDR2 SVGIG (reference sequence). This CDR3 is 10 amino acids long. The V and J ends lost 5 bases and 5 bases respectively, with 6 bases between them. The CDR3 loop reads CAWGKTEAFF. CDR3 nucleotide sequence: TGTGCCTGGGGTAAAACTGAAGCTTTCTTT.

The V gene is TRBV7-9, the J gene TRBJ1-2; 12 positions match TRBD1. There are 18 residues in the CDR3. Germline values: CDR1 SEHNR, CDR2 FQNEAQ (reference sequence). The V and J ends lost 5 bases and 3 bases, in that order; junction bases with no gene match: 13. The CDR3 loop is CASSKSFRDRGHYYGYTF. The CDR3 DNA reads as TGTGCCAGCAGCAAGTCCTTCCGGGACAGGGGGCACTACTATGGCTACACCTTC.

There are many counts of this clonotype. The chain employs TRBV4-2 and TRBJ2-7, with D tentatively TRBD2 (6 bases). The CDR3 sequence is 13 residues long. Trimming stripped 5 bases from V and 3 bases from J, with 11 bases between. Germline loops: CDR1 LGHNA, CDR2 YNFKEQ. The CDR3 coding sequence is TGTGCCAGCAGCGAATCAGCGGGCTACGAGCAGTACTTC. This codes for CASSESAGYEQYF.

With regard to this clonotype: A much larger clone lies a single base off, so this may be a read error. This rearrangement joins TRBV10-3 to TRBJ2-7, with 9 nucleotides matching TRBD1. Trimming took 3 bases from V and 3 from J; bases not matched to a gene: 6. The germline CDR1 and CDR2 sequences are ENHRY and SYGVKD. The CDR3 covers 15 residues. CDR3 in amino acids: CAISDGMGQGYEQYF. The CDR3 DNA reads as TGTGCCATCAGTGACGGGATGGGACAGGGCTACGAGCAGTACTTC.

This clonotype was detected ten times or more. The chain couples TRBV5-5 to TRBJ1-1; D call uncertain. In germline, CDR1 is SGHKS, CDR2 YYEKEE (reference sequence). V shed 5 bases and J shed 8 bases, with 10 bases lying between them. This CDR3 is built from 11 residues. CDR3 protein: CASSQYAEAFF. As DNA, the CDR3 is TGTGCCAGCAGTCAGTATGCCGAAGCTTTCTTT.

By proportion, this clonotype is medium-sized. The chain joins TRBV7-9 to TRBJ1-3; D gene uncertain. CDR1 is SEHNR, CDR2 FQNEAQ, per germline (reference sequence). This CDR3 spans 14 amino acids. V lost 6 bases and J lost 0, with 9 bases in between. The CDR3 reads CASSYKYSGNTIYF. The CDR3 bases are TGTGCCAGCAGTTACAAATACTCTGGAAACACCATATATTTT. The variable domain in full, with the rest retrieved from reference TRBV7-9 and TRBJ1-3, is DTGVSQNPRHKITKRGQNVTFRCDPISEHNRLYWYRQTLGQGPEFLTYFQNEAQLEKSRLLSDRFSAERPKGSFSTLEIQRTEQGDSAMYLCASSYKYSGNTIYFGEGSWLTVV.

This clonotype was detected a few times. This sequence joins TRBV28 and TRBJ1-1, with D uncertain. V was clipped by 8 bases and J by 3 bases, with 19 bases between them. The CDR3 extends over 15 amino acids. CDR1 MDHEN and CDR2 SYDVKM come from the germline V gene. The CDR3 coding sequence is TGTGCCAGCGAACCAACCCAGCGAGACTACACTGAAGCTTTCTTT. Residues: CASEPTQRDYTEAFF.

In regard to this clonotype: The CDR3 does not close with the conserved phenylalanine or tryptophan, likely indicating a read error. This chain connects TRBV13 to TRBJ1-4, with TRBD1 identical over 9 bases. V lost 6 bases and J lost 7; bases outside the gene matches: 6. Germline loops: CDR1 PRHDT, CDR2 FYEKMQ (reference sequence). The CDR3 totals 14 residues. The CDR3 loop is CASSRTGAGEKLFS. CDR3 nucleotide sequence: TGTGCCAGCAGTCGGACAGGGGCGGGTGAAAAACTGTTTTCT.

The chain uses TRBV6-1 and TRBJ2-2; D is ambiguous. V lost 6 bases and J lost 7, with 9 bases in between. This CDR3 has 12 amino acids. Germline CDR1 and CDR2: MNHNS and SASEGT. DNA of the CDR3: TGTGCCAGCAGCGACCCACACGGGGAGCTGTTTTTT. Translated, it gives CASSDPHGELFF.

This clonotype was counted ten times or more. The rearrangement links TRBV20-1 to TRBJ2-5, with TRBD2 matching 8 bases. The CDR3 runs 13 residues. Germline CDR1 is DFQATT and CDR2 is SNEGSKA (reference sequence). V dropped 5 bases and J dropped 0; count of bases not matched to a gene: 2. The CDR3 sequence: CSAQLADQETQYF. In DNA, the CDR3 is TGCAGTGCTCAACTAGCGGACCAAGAGACCCAGTACTTC.

This clonotype has ten or more counts. V and J are TRBV5-1 and TRBJ2-7, with TRBD2 matching over 13 bases. Losses at the gene ends were 4 bases for V and 0 bases for J; bases not matched to a gene: 7. CDR1 SGHRS and CDR2 YFSETQ come from the germline V gene. There are 17 residues in the CDR3. CDR3 amino acids: CASSRLAGGPSSYEQYF. CDR3 bases: TGCGCCAGCAGCCGACTAGCGGGAGGTCCGAGCTCCTACGAGCAGTACTTC. The full variable domain, rest sourced from reference TRBV5-1 and TRBJ2-7, is KAGVTQTPRYLIKTRGQQVTLSCSPISGHRSVSWYQQTPGQGLQFLFEYFSETQRNKGNFPGRFSGRQFSNSRSEMNVSTLELGDSALYLCASSRLAGGPSSYEQYFGPGTRLTVT.

The chain employs TRBV20-1 and TRBJ1-5, with 7 bases that match TRBD1. The V gene's germline CDR1 is DFQATT and CDR2 SNEGSKA (reference sequence). V shed 3 bases, J shed 0 bases, and the junction held 8 bases outside the gene matches. The CDR3 spans 16 residues. The CDR3 region has the DNA TGCAGTGCTAGGCCGACAGGGTTACATAGCAATCAGCCCCAGCATTTT. Translation gives CSARPTGLHSNQPQHF.

In regard to this clonotype: The final CDR3 position lacks the conserved phenylalanine or tryptophan, pointing to a likely read error. This chain uses TRBV10-3 with TRBJ1-3; no definite D call. The CDR3 loop spans 15 amino acids. Trimming cost V 4 bases and J 0 bases, with 10 bases left between them. Germline-derived CDR1 and CDR2 are ENHRY and SYGVKD. CDR3 DNA: TGTGCCATCAGTGTAACAGCGTACTCTGGAAACACCATATATCTT. Its translation: CAISVTAYSGNTIYL.

This clonotype was counted at least ten times. The J gene is TRBJ2-7, the V gene TRBV20-1; D is undetermined. Germline CDR1 DFQATT, CDR2 SNEGSKA (reference sequence). V gave up 3 bases and J gave up 3 bases, with 15 bases separating them. There are 14 residues in the CDR3. Written as DNA, the CDR3 is TGCAGTGCTAGGTCTCCTGAGGTGTACTACGAGCAGTACTTC. It codes for CSARSPEVYYEQYF.

This clonotype was picked up many times. DNA for the CDR3: TGTGCCACCTCGGAGGGCACAAGTACTGAAGCTTTCTTT. Protein sequence: CATSEGTSTEAFF. V gene TRBV5-6 combines with J gene TRBJ1-1; D unresolved. The CDR3 is 13 amino acids. V was trimmed by 9 bases and J by 5 bases, leaving 17 bases between them. Looked up from germline, CDR1 is SGHDT and CDR2 is YYEEEE.

This clonotype was picked up a small number of times. The J gene is TRBJ2-3, the V gene TRBV9; D gene unclear. TRBJ1-5 matches the DNA end more closely, so the J call is doubtful. Germline CDR1 is SGDLS and CDR2 is YYNGEE. This CDR3 region has 18 residues. The CDR3 loop reads CASSDPRAGGLSTDTQHF. The CDR3 nucleotides read TGTGCCAGCAGCGACCCTCGAGCGGGAGGCCTTAGCACAGATACGCAGCATTTT.

This clonotype came up many times. V is TRBV28 and J is TRBJ2-7, with 7 bases lining up with TRBD1. V lost 5 bases to trimming and J lost 4 bases; unmatched junction nucleotides: 5. Per the germline V gene, CDR1 is MDHEN and CDR2 is SYDVKM. This CDR3 spans 13 amino acids. The DNA for the CDR3 is TGTGCCAGCAGTCCCGGGACAGTTTACGAGCAGTACTTC. Translated, it gives CASSPGTVYEQYF.

Concerning this clonotype itself: The junction departs from germline at one end; a sequencing error may be responsible. The chain links TRBV6-5 to TRBJ2-7; 9 positions agree with TRBD1. CDR3 length equals 13 residues. The V gene's germline CDR1 is MNHEY and CDR2 SVGAGI. Here the CDR3 DNA reads TGTGCCAGCACCGGGACAGGGTCCCACGAGCAGCACTTC. Residues: CASTGTGSHEQHF.

This clonotype was counted once. The V gene is TRBV2, the J gene TRBJ2-5; 8 bases match TRBD1. CDR3 size: 13 residues. CDR1 and CDR2 from the germline V gene are SNHLY and FYNNEI. Losses at the gene ends were 11 bases for V and 9 bases for J; bases not matched to a gene: 14. CDR3 sequence reads: CAGIGQGLEAQYF. CDR3 bases: TGTGCCGGCATTGGACAGGGCCTGGAGGCCCAGTACTTC.

This chain joins TRBV28 and TRBJ1-2; weak D call: TRBD1 (5 bases). Trimming cost V 8 bases and J 6 bases, with 19 bases left between them. In germline, CDR1 is MDHEN, CDR2 SYDVKM. This CDR3 is built from 14 residues. In DNA form, the CDR3 reads TGTGCCAGCTCCCCAGGGTCCCTGCCTCATGGCTACACCTTC. This encodes CASSPGSLPHGYTF.

V gene TRBV7-2 combines with J gene TRBJ1-2; the D gene is possibly TRBD1 (5 bases). V lost 2 bases and J lost 8, with 12 bases in between. CDR3 size: 13 residues. Germline-derived CDR1 and CDR2 are SGHTA and FQGNSA. CDR3 in DNA: TGTGCCAGCAGCTTACAGGGTCATGGGGGCTACACCTTC. It specifies CASSLQGHGGYTF.

This clonotype has at least ten counts. The chain links TRBV19 to TRBJ2-5; 8 bases are a match to TRBD1. The CDR3 loop spans 15 amino acids. V dropped 1 base and J dropped 5; count of bases not matched to a gene: 6. Germline V gene lookup returns CDR1 LNHDA and CDR2 SQIVND (reference sequence). The CDR3 DNA sequence: TGTGCCAGTAGTATAGGGACAGGGTATGCGGAGACCCAGTACTTC. Translated, it gives CASSIGTGYAETQYF.

This clonotype was seen ten or more times. The V and J genes are TRBV12-5 and TRBJ2-2, with D possibly TRBD2 on 6 matching bases. Germline V gene data show CDR1 as LGHNT and CDR2 as FRNRAP. The CDR3 is 17 residues long. Trimming stripped 3 bases from V and 6 bases from J, with 20 bases between. CDR3 nucleotide sequence: TGTGCTAGTGGTTTCTACCTCGGAGGGCCCATGGCCGGGGAGCTGTTTTTT. Its translation is CASGFYLGGPMAGELFF.

This clonotype has more than one count but fewer than ten. The chain carries TRBV28 and TRBJ1-5; no clear D. The CDR3 is made up of 13 amino acids. Per germline, CDR1 MDHEN and CDR2 SYDVKM. The V end lost 8 bases, the J end lost 6 bases, and 14 bases lay between the germline ends. This CDR3 is CASLSQRTQPQHF. The CDR3 nucleotides are TGTGCCAGCCTCTCACAGCGAACTCAGCCCCAGCATTTT.

Ten or more counts support this clonotype. This sequence joins TRBV7-8 and TRBJ1-2, with unresolved D. Per germline, CDR1 SGHVS and CDR2 FQNEAQ. V lost 1 base, J lost 8 bases, and 11 bases lay in between. CDR3 size: 13 residues. This chain's CDR3 is CASSLGALGGYTF. Written as DNA, the CDR3 is TGTGCCAGCAGCTTAGGGGCACTGGGAGGCTACACCTTC.

Details on this clonotype: This clone may be a read error of a much larger clone one base away. The rearrangement links TRBV4-3 to TRBJ1-1; 9 bases line up with TRBD1. This CDR3 contains 14 residues. Looked up from germline, CDR1 is LGHNA and CDR2 is YSLEER. The DNA for the CDR3 is TGCGCCTGCAGCCGACTGACAGGGGGCACTGAAGCTTTCTTT. Translating it yields CACSRLTGGTEAFF.

Concerning this clonotype itself: This may be a read error: a much more frequent sequence differs by one nucleotide. This rearrangement joins TRBV12-3 or TRBV12-4 to TRBJ1-5; perhaps TRBD1 as D (6 bases). The CDR3 covers 15 residues. V lost 5 bases and J lost 5, with 16 bases in between. The CDR3 nucleotides read TGTGCCAGCAGTGGACAGATGAGGATAGATCAGCCCCAGCATTTT. It is translated as CASSGQMRIDQPQHF.